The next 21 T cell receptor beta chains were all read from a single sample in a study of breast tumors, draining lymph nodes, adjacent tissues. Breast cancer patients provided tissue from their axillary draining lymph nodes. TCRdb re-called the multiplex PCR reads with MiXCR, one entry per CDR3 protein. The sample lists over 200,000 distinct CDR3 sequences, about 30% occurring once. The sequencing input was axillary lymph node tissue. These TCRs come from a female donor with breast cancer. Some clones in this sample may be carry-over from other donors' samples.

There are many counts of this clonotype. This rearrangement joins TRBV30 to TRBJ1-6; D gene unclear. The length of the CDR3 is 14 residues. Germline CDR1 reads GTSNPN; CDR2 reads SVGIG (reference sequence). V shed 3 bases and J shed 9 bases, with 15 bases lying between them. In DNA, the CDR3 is TGTGCCTGGAGCATCGGTCAGGTATCTTCACCCCTCCACTTT. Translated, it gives CAWSIGQVSSPLHF.

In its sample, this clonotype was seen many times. CDR3 sequence: CASSQELSGIYEQYF. For the CDR3, the DNA is TGCGCCAGCAGCCAAGAGCTTTCGGGGATCTACGAGCAGTACTTC. The gene calls are TRBV4-1 and TRBJ2-7; the D gene is possibly TRBD2 (5 bases). Germline CDR1 is MGHRA and CDR2 is YSYEKL. This CDR3 is built from 15 residues. Deletions cut 0 bases from V and 3 bases from J, with 12 bases between.

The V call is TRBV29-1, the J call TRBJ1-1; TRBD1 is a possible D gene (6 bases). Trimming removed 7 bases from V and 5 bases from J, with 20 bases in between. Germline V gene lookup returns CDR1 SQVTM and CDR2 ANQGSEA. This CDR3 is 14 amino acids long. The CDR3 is CSAQEGGRGTEAFF. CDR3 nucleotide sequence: TGCAGCGCTCAAGAGGGGGGGCGCGGAACTGAAGCTTTCTTT. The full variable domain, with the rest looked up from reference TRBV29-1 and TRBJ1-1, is SAVISQKPSRDICQRGTSLTIQCQVDSQVTMMFWYRQQPGQSLTLIATANQGSEATYESGFVIDKFPISRPNLTFSTLTVSNMSPEDSSIYLCSAQEGGRGTEAFFGQGTRLTVV.

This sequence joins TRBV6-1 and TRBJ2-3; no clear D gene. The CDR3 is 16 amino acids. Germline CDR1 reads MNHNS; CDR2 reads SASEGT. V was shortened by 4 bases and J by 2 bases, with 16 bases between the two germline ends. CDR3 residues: CASSAWLARDTDTQYF. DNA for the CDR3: TGTGCCAGCAGTGCCTGGCTGGCCCGCGACACAGATACGCAGTATTTT.

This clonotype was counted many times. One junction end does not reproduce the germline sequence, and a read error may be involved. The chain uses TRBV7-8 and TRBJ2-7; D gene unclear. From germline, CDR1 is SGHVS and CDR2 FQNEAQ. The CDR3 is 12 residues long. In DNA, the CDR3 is TGTGCCAGCAGCTCCCCGGCGTCTGAGCGGTACTTC. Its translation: CASSSPASERYF.

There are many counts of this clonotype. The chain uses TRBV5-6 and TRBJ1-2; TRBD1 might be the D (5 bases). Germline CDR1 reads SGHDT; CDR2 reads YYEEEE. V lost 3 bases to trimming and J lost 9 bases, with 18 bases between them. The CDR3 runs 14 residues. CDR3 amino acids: CASSSYRDSASYTF. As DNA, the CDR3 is TGTGCCAGCAGCTCATACCGGGACTCGGCGAGCTACACCTTC.

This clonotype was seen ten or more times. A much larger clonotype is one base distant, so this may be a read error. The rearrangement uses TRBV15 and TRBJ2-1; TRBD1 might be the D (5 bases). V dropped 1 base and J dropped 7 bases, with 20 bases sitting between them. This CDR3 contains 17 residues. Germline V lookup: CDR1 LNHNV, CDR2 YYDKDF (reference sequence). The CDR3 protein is CATSRAVFKSTENEQFF. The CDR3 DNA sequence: TGTGCCACCAGCAGAGCGGTTTTTAAGTCGACAGAGAATGAGCAGTTCTTC.

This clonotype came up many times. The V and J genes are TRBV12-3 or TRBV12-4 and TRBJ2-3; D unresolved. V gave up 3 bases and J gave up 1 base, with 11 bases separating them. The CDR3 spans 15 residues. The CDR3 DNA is TGTGCCAGCAGTTTTCGACCTCGGGGCACAGATACGCAGTATTTT. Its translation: CASSFRPRGTDTQYF.

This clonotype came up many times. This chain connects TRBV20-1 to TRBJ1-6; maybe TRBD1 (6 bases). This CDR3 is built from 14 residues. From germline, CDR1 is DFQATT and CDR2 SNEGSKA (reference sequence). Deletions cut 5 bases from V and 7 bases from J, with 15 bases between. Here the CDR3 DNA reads TGCAGTGCTCCCGACAGGAGGGTCAATTCACCCCTCCACTTT. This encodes CSAPDRRVNSPLHF.

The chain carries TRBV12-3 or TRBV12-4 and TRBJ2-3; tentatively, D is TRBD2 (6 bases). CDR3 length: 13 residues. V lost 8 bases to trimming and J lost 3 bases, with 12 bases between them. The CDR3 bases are TGTGCCAGCGATAGCGGAGGGACAGATACGCAGTATTTT. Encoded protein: CASDSGGTDTQYF.

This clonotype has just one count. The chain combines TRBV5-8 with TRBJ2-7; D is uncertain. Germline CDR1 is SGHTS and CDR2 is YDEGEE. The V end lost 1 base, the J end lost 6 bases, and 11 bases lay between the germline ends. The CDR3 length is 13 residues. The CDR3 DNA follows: TGTGCCAGCAGCTTGATTGTGGGGTCCGAGCAGTACGTC. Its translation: CASSLIVGSEQYV.

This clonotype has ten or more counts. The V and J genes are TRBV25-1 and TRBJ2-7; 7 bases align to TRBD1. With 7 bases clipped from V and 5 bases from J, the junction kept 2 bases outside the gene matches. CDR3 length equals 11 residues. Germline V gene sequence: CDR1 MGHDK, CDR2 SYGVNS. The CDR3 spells CASNTGDEQYF. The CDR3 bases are TGTGCCAGCAACACAGGGGACGAGCAGTACTTC.

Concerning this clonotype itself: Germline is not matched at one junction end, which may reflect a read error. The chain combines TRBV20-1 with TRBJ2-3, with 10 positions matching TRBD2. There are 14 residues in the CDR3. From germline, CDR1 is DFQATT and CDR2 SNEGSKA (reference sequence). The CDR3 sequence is CSGTAGGASDTQYF. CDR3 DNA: TGCAGTGGGACAGCGGGAGGGGCATCAGATACGCAGTACTTT.

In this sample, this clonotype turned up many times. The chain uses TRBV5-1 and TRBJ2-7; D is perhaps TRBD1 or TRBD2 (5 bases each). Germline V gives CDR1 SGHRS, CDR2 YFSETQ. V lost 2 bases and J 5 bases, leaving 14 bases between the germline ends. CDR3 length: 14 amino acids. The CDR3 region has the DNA TGCGCCAGCAGCTTCCTGGGACCAACCGACGAGCAGTACTTC. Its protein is CASSFLGPTDEQYF.

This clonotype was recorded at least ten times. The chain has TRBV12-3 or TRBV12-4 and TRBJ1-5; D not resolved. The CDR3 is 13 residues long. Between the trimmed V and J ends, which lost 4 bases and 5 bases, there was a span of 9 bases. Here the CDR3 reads CASSYDLYQPQHF. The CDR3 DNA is TGTGCCAGCAGTTACGACCTCTATCAGCCCCAGCATTTT.

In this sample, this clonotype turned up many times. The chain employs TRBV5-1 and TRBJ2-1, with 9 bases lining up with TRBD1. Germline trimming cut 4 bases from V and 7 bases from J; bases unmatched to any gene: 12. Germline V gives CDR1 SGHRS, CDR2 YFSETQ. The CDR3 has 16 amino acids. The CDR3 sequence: CASSNISGTGLNEQFF. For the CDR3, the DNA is TGCGCCAGCAGCAACATCTCCGGGACAGGGTTGAATGAGCAGTTCTTC.

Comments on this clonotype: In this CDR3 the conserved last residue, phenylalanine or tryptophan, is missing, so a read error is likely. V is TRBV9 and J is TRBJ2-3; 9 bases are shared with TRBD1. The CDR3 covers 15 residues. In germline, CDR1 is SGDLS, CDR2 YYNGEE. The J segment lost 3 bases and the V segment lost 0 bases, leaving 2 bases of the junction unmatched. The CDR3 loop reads CASSVVGQGTDTQYL. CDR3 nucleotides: TGTGCCAGCAGCGTAGTGGGACAGGGTACAGATACGCAGTATCTT.

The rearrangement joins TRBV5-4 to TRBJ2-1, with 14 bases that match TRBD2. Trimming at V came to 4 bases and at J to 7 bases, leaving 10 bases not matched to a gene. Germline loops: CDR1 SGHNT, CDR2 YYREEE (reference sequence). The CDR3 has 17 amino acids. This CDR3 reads CASSRGRGTSGRNEQFF. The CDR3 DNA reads TGTGCCAGCAGCCGGGGCAGGGGGACTAGCGGGAGAAATGAGCAGTTCTTC.

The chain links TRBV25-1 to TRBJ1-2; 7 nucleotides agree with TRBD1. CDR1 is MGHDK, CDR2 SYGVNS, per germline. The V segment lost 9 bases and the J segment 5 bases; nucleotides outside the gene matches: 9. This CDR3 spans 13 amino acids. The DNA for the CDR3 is TGTGCCAGTAGTCTTGGGACAGTTTATGGCTACACCTTC. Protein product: CASSLGTVYGYTF.

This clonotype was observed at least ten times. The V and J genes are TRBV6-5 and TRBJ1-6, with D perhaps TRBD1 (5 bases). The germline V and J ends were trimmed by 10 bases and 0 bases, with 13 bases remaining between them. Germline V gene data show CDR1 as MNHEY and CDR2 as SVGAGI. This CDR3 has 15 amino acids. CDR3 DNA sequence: TGTGCCACCTGGGACTCCCGCTCCTATAATTCACCCCTCCACTTT. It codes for CATWDSRSYNSPLHF.

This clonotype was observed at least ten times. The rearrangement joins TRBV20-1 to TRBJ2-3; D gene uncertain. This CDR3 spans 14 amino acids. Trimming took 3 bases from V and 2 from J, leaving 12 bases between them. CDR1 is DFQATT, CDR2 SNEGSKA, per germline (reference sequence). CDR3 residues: CSASVGGSTDTQYF. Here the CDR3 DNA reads TGCAGTGCTAGCGTGGGTGGATCCACAGATACGCAGTATTTT.